Below, 22 T cell receptor beta chains from the same sample are listed, as sequenced in a study of CD8 T cells in ankylosing spondylitis. Each CDR3 protein is one row after TCRdb ran MiXCR on the 5' RACE reads. The repertoire consists of about 140,000 distinct CDR3 sequences, with 7% to 10% occurring once and the leading ten covering 7.3%. Source material: synovial fluid, either unsorted or a sorted T cell fraction (not recorded which). The source of these receptors is a male donor with ankylosing spondylitis.

Ten or more counts support this clonotype. The gene calls are TRBV7-2 and TRBJ2-7; 12 bases line up with TRBD1. V shed 5 bases, J shed 6 bases, and the junction held 5 bases outside the gene matches. This CDR3 region has 14 residues. Germline-derived CDR1 and CDR2 are SGHTA and FQGNSA. The CDR3 loop reads CASSHRDRGREQYF. The CDR3 DNA follows: TGTGCCAGCAGCCACCGGGACAGGGGGCGCGAGCAGTACTTC.

This chain connects TRBV6-2 or TRBV6-3 to TRBJ2-2, with 9 bases fitting TRBD1. Per the germline V gene, CDR1 is MNHEY and CDR2 is SVGEGT. Trimming cost V 6 bases and J 4 bases; bases outside gene matches: 6. This CDR3 is 15 amino acids long. The CDR3 spells CASRPGTGFTGELFF. The CDR3 nucleotides are TGTGCCAGCAGGCCCGGGACAGGGTTCACCGGGGAGCTGTTTTTT.

This clonotype appeared many times. The chain uses TRBV27 and TRBJ2-1, with TRBD1 matching 10 bases. CDR1 MNHEY and CDR2 SMNVEV come from the germline V gene (reference sequence). This CDR3 contains 16 residues. The ends lost 8 bases at V and 5 bases at J; junction bases unmatched: 12. CDR3 protein: CASQPSDRGNNNEQFF. The CDR3 nucleotides are TGTGCCAGCCAACCCTCGGACAGGGGGAATAACAATGAGCAGTTCTTC.

This clonotype was detected ten times or more. The chain employs TRBV27 and TRBJ2-7; D is unresolved. The ends were cut back, 6 bases at V and 0 bases at J, with 12 bases in the middle. Per germline, CDR1 MNHEY and CDR2 SMNVEV (reference sequence). This CDR3 is 14 amino acids long. CDR3 DNA: TGTGCCAGCAGCCGTAACCGGGCCTCCTACGAGCAGTACTTC. It is translated as CASSRNRASYEQYF.

This clonotype was counted a few times. The chain is built from TRBV9 and TRBJ1-2, with a weak D call TRBD1 (6 bases). CDR1 and CDR2 (germline): SGDLS, YYNGEE. This CDR3 contains 14 residues. Trimming stripped 4 bases from V and 4 bases from J, with 14 bases between. The CDR3 sequence: CASSILGQSYGYTF. CDR3 bases: TGTGCCAGCAGCATATTAGGACAGAGCTATGGCTACACCTTC. The full variable domain, with the rest looked up from reference TRBV9 and TRBJ1-2, is DSGVTQTPKHLITATGQRVTLRCSPRSGDLSVYWYQQSLDQGLQFLIQYYNGEERAKGNILERFSAQQFPDLHSELNLSSLELGDSALYFCASSILGQSYGYTFGSGTRLTVV.

The chain combines TRBV28 with TRBJ2-7; the match to TRBD1 covers 11 bases. Trimming removed 2 bases from V and 3 bases from J; junction bases left unmatched: 3. CDR3 size: 15 residues. Per germline, CDR1 MDHEN and CDR2 SYDVKM. CDR3 region: CASSLMGTGGYEQYF. In nucleotides, the CDR3 is TGTGCCAGCAGTTTAATGGGGACAGGGGGCTACGAGCAGTACTTC.

Details on this clonotype: Since a much larger clone is just one base distant, this may be a read error. V gene TRBV6-5 combines with J gene TRBJ2-3; 12 positions agree with TRBD1. Germline-derived CDR1 and CDR2 are MNHEY and SVGAGI. V was pared by 4 bases and J by 8 bases, with 10 bases of the junction left unmatched. The CDR3 consists of 16 residues. Written as DNA, the CDR3 is TGTGCCAGCAGTTTTGGGGACAGGGGGCGCTCAGCTACGCAGTATTTT. Its translation: CASSFGDRGRSATQYF.

This clonotype has at least ten counts. This rearrangement joins TRBV4-2 to TRBJ2-4; D is unresolved. Germline-derived CDR1 and CDR2 are LGHNA and YNFKEQ. The V and J ends lost 2 bases and 1 base respectively, with 6 bases between them. The CDR3 loop spans 14 amino acids. CDR3 residues: CASSQTLAKNIQYF. In nucleotides, the CDR3 is TGTGCCAGCAGCCAAACTCTGGCCAAAAACATTCAGTACTTC.

This clonotype occurred a few times. J is TRBJ2-1 and V is TRBV13, with D tentatively TRBD1 or TRBD2 (5 bases each). V was shortened by 3 bases and J by 5 bases, with 14 bases between the two germline ends. Germline values: CDR1 PRHDT, CDR2 FYEKMQ (reference sequence). The CDR3 loop spans 15 amino acids. CDR3 amino acids: CASSLDYGAHNEQFF. As DNA, the CDR3 is TGTGCCAGCAGCTTGGATTACGGGGCTCACAATGAGCAGTTCTTC. The whole variable domain, remainder taken from reference TRBV13 and TRBJ2-1, is AAGVIQSPRHLIKEKRETATLKCYPIPRHDTVYWYQQGPGQDPQFLISFYEKMQSDKGSIPDRFSAQQFSDYHSELNMSSLELGDSALYFCASSLDYGAHNEQFFGPGTRLTVL.

This clonotype was seen many times. The CDR3 protein is CASTRELNGYTF. As DNA, the CDR3 is TGTGCCAGTACTAGGGAATTGAATGGCTACACCTTC. The chain carries TRBV7-2 and TRBJ1-2; D unresolved. In germline, CDR1 is SGHTA, CDR2 FQGNSA. The V and J ends lost 9 bases and 6 bases respectively, with 14 bases between them. This CDR3 has 12 residues.

The chain employs TRBV5-1 and TRBJ2-7, with D perhaps TRBD1 (5 bases). The CDR3 length is 14 residues. Trimming removed 2 bases at V and 5 bases at J, with 14 bases between. The germline V gene has CDR1 SGHRS and CDR2 YFSETQ. CDR3: CASSLTTVGNEQYF. CDR3 DNA: TGCGCCAGCAGCTTAACGACAGTCGGCAACGAGCAGTACTTC.

The chain employs TRBV11-2 and TRBJ1-2; no clear D. V gave up 0 bases and J gave up 12 bases, with 14 bases separating them. Germline V lookup: CDR1 SGHAT, CDR2 FQNNGV. The CDR3 covers 13 residues. This chain's CDR3 is CASSLDGVGQDTF. The CDR3 nucleotides are TGTGCCAGCAGCTTAGATGGTGTAGGCCAGGACACCTTC.

Many counts were recorded for this clonotype. The chain recombines TRBV21-1 with TRBJ2-3. TRBV21-1 is termed a pseudogene. This CDR3 spans 13 amino acids. The CDR3 DNA sequence: TGTGCCAGCAGCAAAGTTAGCACAGATACGCAGTATTTT. Its translation is CASSKVSTDTQYF.

This clonotype was observed at least ten times. The rearrangement links TRBV15 to TRBJ1-1, with a possible D match to TRBD1 (6 bases). The V and J ends lost 5 bases and 2 bases respectively, with 12 bases between them. The CDR3 has 14 residues. Germline assignment: CDR1 LNHNV and CDR2 YYDKDF (reference sequence). CDR3 nucleotide sequence: TGTGCCACCAGCGAGGGGGATATAAACACTGAAGCTTTCTTT. Translation gives CATSEGDINTEAFF.

The chain employs TRBV20-1 and TRBJ2-1, with D perhaps assigned TRBD1 or TRBD2 (5 bases each). This CDR3 is 13 amino acids long. Germline CDR1 and CDR2: DFQATT and SNEGSKA (reference sequence). The CDR3 sequence is CSIGTPNPDEQFF. As DNA, the CDR3 is TGCAGCATCGGGACCCCAAATCCGGATGAGCAGTTCTTC.

The chain recombines TRBV7-8 with TRBJ1-6, with D unresolved. The length of the CDR3 is 12 residues. Germline V gene data show CDR1 as SGHVS and CDR2 as FQNEAQ. Trimming took 4 bases from V and 10 from J, leaving 8 bases between them. CDR3 region: CASSYVSSPLHF. CDR3 DNA: TGTGCCAGCAGCTACGTGAGCTCACCCCTCCACTTT.

The CDR3 bases are TGCAGCGTTGGAACAGGGTCCCCCTATCTATCTGGGGCCAACGTCCTGACTTTC. Amino acids: CSVGTGSPYLSGANVLTF. The V call is TRBV29-1, the J call TRBJ2-6; D might be TRBD1 (6 bases). The germline CDR1 and CDR2 sequences are SQVTM and ANQGSEA. V was clipped by 4 bases and J by 1 base, with 20 bases between them. The length of the CDR3 is 18 residues.

There are many counts of this clonotype. V is TRBV20-1 and J is TRBJ2-1; maybe TRBD2 (6 bases). The V gene lost 1 base and the J gene lost 8 bases, with 12 bases spanning the gap. Germline values: CDR1 DFQATT, CDR2 SNEGSKA (reference sequence). CDR3 length equals 13 residues. CDR3 bases: TGCAGTGCTAGAGCTGGGACTTCAGATGAGCAGTTCTTC. It codes for CSARAGTSDEQFF.

This clonotype has a count of ten or more. This rearrangement joins TRBV29-1 to TRBJ2-7; no clear D. This CDR3 has 12 residues. Germline loops: CDR1 SQVTM, CDR2 ANQGSEA. V gave up 4 bases and J gave up 5 bases, with 12 bases separating them. CDR3 sequence reads: CSVGGKGDEQYF. The CDR3 DNA sequence: TGCAGCGTTGGAGGTAAGGGTGACGAGCAGTACTTC.

The sample holds a few counts of this clonotype. V gene TRBV12-3 or TRBV12-4 combines with J gene TRBJ2-5; the D call may be TRBD1 or TRBD2 (5 bases each). This CDR3 has 15 amino acids. V gave up 5 bases and J gave up 4 bases, with 17 bases separating them. CDR3 DNA sequence: TGTGCCAGCAGTCCCTCGGGGCAGGGTACAGAGACCCAGTACTTC. Protein: CASSPSGQGTETQYF.

There are many counts of this clonotype. J is TRBJ2-3 and V is TRBV20-1; weak D call: TRBD1 (5 bases). From germline, CDR1 is DFQATT and CDR2 SNEGSKA (reference sequence). The CDR3 contains 17 residues. V gave up 0 bases and J gave up 0 bases, with 16 bases separating them. CDR3 in amino acids: CSARDFGASPSTDTQYF. In DNA, the CDR3 is TGCAGTGCTAGAGACTTTGGGGCCTCTCCTAGCACAGATACGCAGTATTTT.

This clonotype has a count of ten or more. This chain uses TRBV11-2 with TRBJ2-2; TRBD1 is a possible D gene (6 bases). The ends were cut back, 5 bases at V and 6 bases at J, with 19 bases in the middle. Germline lookup yields CDR1 SGHAT and CDR2 FQNNGV. This CDR3 is built from 16 residues. The DNA of the CDR3 is TGTGCCAGCAGCCCTTATTTCACAGGGTCGGCCGGGGAGCTGTTTTTT. Translating it yields CASSPYFTGSAGELFF. Based on the CDR3 plus reference TRBV11-2 and TRBJ2-2, the full variable domain is EAGVAQSPRYKIIEKRQSVAFWCNPISGHATLYWYQQILGQGPKLLIQFQNNGVVDDSQLPKDRFSAERLKGVDSTLKIQPAKLEDSAVYLCASSPYFTGSAGELFFGEGSRLTVL.